Presented here are 31 T cell receptor beta chains from one specimen sequenced in a study of cytomegalovirus exposure and HLA in healthy donors. A multiplex PCR was run with 60 Vbeta primers and 13 Jbeta primers. The data were produced by immunoSEQ multiplex PCR, yet TCRdb's version contains in-frame clones alone and is incomplete. The sample lists just under 250,000 clones, 82% occurring once. The sample taken for sequencing was PBMCs. Receptors originate from a woman aged 40 to 50 in good health and CMV-seropositive.

The chain carries TRBV5-1 and TRBJ2-3; 11 positions match TRBD2. The V gene's germline CDR1 is SGHRS and CDR2 YFSETQ. The V gene end was trimmed by 0 bases and the J gene end by 3 bases; junction bases not matched to a gene: 3. This CDR3 is built from 16 residues. CDR3 nucleotides: TGCGCCAGCAGCTTGGCTAGCGGGGGGCGGACAGATACGCAGTATTTT. Translated, it gives CASSLASGGRTDTQYF.

The chain combines TRBV4-1 with TRBJ2-1; TRBD2 is a possible D gene (6 bases). The germline V gene has CDR1 MGHRA and CDR2 YSYEKL. The CDR3 covers 19 residues. The germline V and J ends were trimmed by 3 bases and 2 bases, with 23 bases remaining between them. The CDR3 region has the DNA TGCGCCAGCAGCCACCACCAGCAAAGAACGGGACTTGCCTACAATGAGCAGTTCTTC. This gives the protein CASSHHQQRTGLAYNEQFF.

This chain connects TRBV2 to TRBJ2-3; a possible D gene is TRBD1 (6 bases). The V and J ends lost 8 bases and 7 bases respectively, with 19 bases between them. Germline V gene lookup returns CDR1 SNHLY and CDR2 FYNNEI. This CDR3 spans 14 amino acids. This CDR3 is CASQPTGVQYTQYF. The DNA for the CDR3 is TGTGCCAGCCAACCGACAGGTGTACAATATACGCAGTATTTT.

The CDR3 is CASSGGAVEAFF. CDR3 DNA sequence: TGTGCCAGCAGTGGCGGGGCAGTTGAAGCTTTCTTT. The rearrangement uses TRBV6-1 and TRBJ1-1; possible D gene TRBD1, 5 bases. V lost 4 bases to trimming and J lost 7 bases, with 10 bases between them. Germline CDR1 and CDR2: MNHNS and SASEGT. The CDR3 extends over 12 amino acids.

The J gene is TRBJ1-5, the V gene TRBV6-5; possibly TRBD1 for D (6 bases). Per germline, CDR1 MNHEY and CDR2 SVGAGI. CDR3 size: 14 residues. V was clipped by 2 bases and J by 10 bases, with 15 bases between them. The CDR3 DNA reads TGTGCCAGCAGTTACGAACAGGGTAGGAATCCCCAGCATTTT. Translation: CASSYEQGRNPQHF.

This chain links TRBV5-6 with TRBJ2-3; no reliable D call. This CDR3 is 13 amino acids long. Germline loops: CDR1 SGHDT, CDR2 YYEEEE. Trimming shortened V by 3 bases and J by 2 bases, and 7 bases separated the two germline ends. CDR3 in amino acids: CASSWPDTDTQYF. The DNA of the CDR3 is TGTGCCAGCAGCTGGCCCGACACAGATACGCAGTATTTT.

With regard to this clone: One end of the junction fails to match germline, which may point to a read error. The J gene is TRBJ2-5, the V gene TRBV7-9, with 12 nucleotides matching TRBD2. CDR3 length: 15 amino acids. Germline V lookup: CDR1 SEHNR, CDR2 FQNEAQ (reference sequence). The CDR3 protein is CASSLAGGPLETQYF. DNA for the CDR3: TGTGCCAGCAGCCTAGCGGGAGGGCCTTTAGAGACCCAGTACTTC.

This rearrangement joins TRBV13 to TRBJ1-1; the D is unclear. The germline V and J ends were trimmed by 5 bases and 1 base, with 11 bases remaining between them. Germline V CDR1 and CDR2: PRHDT, FYEKMQ (reference sequence). The CDR3 runs 14 residues. The CDR3 loop is CASSLGRGNTEAFF. CDR3 bases: TGTGCCAGCAGCCTTGGGCGGGGGAACACTGAAGCTTTCTTT.

This clone was recorded once. This chain links TRBV2 with TRBJ2-2; 7 nucleotides match TRBD1. V gave up 8 bases and J gave up 2 bases; unmatched junction bases: 17. This CDR3 is built from 18 residues. Germline CDR1 is SNHLY and CDR2 is FYNNEI. In nucleotides, the CDR3 is TGTGCCAGCCTTTCTTCTTTCTACCGGGACAGCAACACCGGGGAGCTGTTTTTT. This sequence encodes CASLSSFYRDSNTGELFF.

V gene TRBV5-1 combines with J gene TRBJ2-3; D call uncertain. From germline, CDR1 is SGHRS and CDR2 YFSETQ. Trimming stripped 3 bases from V and 2 bases from J, with 10 bases between. The CDR3 spans 14 residues. The chain's CDR3 is CASSSYPTTDTQYF. CDR3 DNA sequence: TGCGCCAGCAGCTCATACCCTACCACAGATACGCAGTATTTT.

The CDR3 region has the DNA TGTGCCAGCACGCGAGCGGGGGTTAGCACTGAAGCTTTCTTT. Translation gives CASTRAGVSTEAFF. The rearrangement joins TRBV2 to TRBJ1-1, with D perhaps TRBD1 (5 bases). Germline-derived CDR1 and CDR2 are SNHLY and FYNNEI. V dropped 7 bases and J dropped 4 bases, with 16 bases sitting between them. This CDR3 is built from 14 residues.

This clone came up once. The chain couples TRBV6-4 to TRBJ2-3; 8 bases map to TRBD1. Germline loops: CDR1 MRHNA, CDR2 SNTAGT. The junction had 6 bases not matched to a gene; V was cut back by 6 bases and J by 4 bases. CDR3 length equals 14 residues. The CDR3 here is CASRTDRGADTQYF. Here the CDR3 DNA reads TGTGCCAGCAGGACCGACAGGGGTGCAGATACGCAGTATTTT.

The CDR3 region has the DNA TGCGCCAGCAGCCAGGCCCTTTACTACGAGCAGTACTTC. Translating gives CASSQALYYEQYF. The rearrangement uses TRBV4-3 and TRBJ2-7; D is uncertain. The CDR3 consists of 13 residues. Per germline, CDR1 LGHNA and CDR2 YSLEER. Trimming removed 3 bases at V and 3 bases at J, with 9 bases between.

The genes are TRBV5-4 and TRBJ1-2; no reliable D call. CDR1 and CDR2 (germline): SGHNT, YYREEE (reference sequence). CDR3 length equals 12 residues. V lost 0 bases and J 5 bases, leaving 5 bases between the germline ends. The CDR3 nucleotides read TGTGCCAGCAGCTTGGATCCTTATGGCTACACCTTC. This sequence encodes CASSLDPYGYTF.

The V gene is TRBV11-3, the J gene TRBJ2-4; 7 bases are a match to TRBD1. With 5 bases clipped from V and 0 bases from J, the junction kept 10 bases outside the gene matches. The V gene's germline CDR1 is SGHNT and CDR2 YENEEA. The CDR3 covers 17 residues. CDR3 nucleotide sequence: TGTGCCAGCAGCCCTCGACAGGGTAGTCTAGCCAAAAACATTCAGTACTTC. Protein sequence: CASSPRQGSLAKNIQYF.

This chain links TRBV30 with TRBJ2-5, with D maybe TRBD2 (5 bases). Trimming cost V 2 bases and J 6 bases, with 10 bases left between them. Germline CDR1 reads GTSNPN; CDR2 reads SVGIG (reference sequence). The length of the CDR3 is 12 residues. This CDR3 is CAWSPAVQTQYF. The DNA for the CDR3 is TGTGCCTGGAGTCCAGCGGTACAGACCCAGTACTTC.

V is TRBV5-1 and J is TRBJ2-2, with 8 bases that match TRBD2. The CDR3 spans 16 residues. V was clipped by 6 bases and J by 0 bases; unmatched bases: 7. Germline values: CDR1 SGHRS, CDR2 YFSETQ. CDR3 coding DNA: TGCGCCAGCATCCCGGGGGGGGTCACGAACACCGGGGAGCTGTTTTTT. Amino acid sequence: CASIPGGVTNTGELFF.

In DNA form, the CDR3 reads TGTGCCACCAGCAGAGATCGGGACAGGGAAGCTTTCTTT. Its protein product is CATSRDRDREAFF. The chain carries TRBV15 and TRBJ1-1, with 8 bases that match TRBD1. The CDR3 length is 13 residues. V dropped 0 bases and J dropped 8; count of bases not matched to a gene: 2. Germline V gene data show CDR1 as LNHNV and CDR2 as YYDKDF (reference sequence).

This chain connects TRBV10-2 to TRBJ1-2; 7 bases align to TRBD1. This CDR3 region has 15 residues. Germline assignment: CDR1 WSHSY and CDR2 SAAADI. Trimming cost V 6 bases and J 3 bases; bases outside gene matches: 10. The CDR3 coding sequence is TGCGCCAGCAGCCGAGGGGACCAGGGGGACTATGGCTACACCTTC. It translates to CASSRGDQGDYGYTF.

The chain has TRBV29-1 and TRBJ1-2; 7 bases agree with TRBD1. Germline CDR1 reads SQVTM; CDR2 reads ANQGSEA. J lost 1 base, V lost 6 bases, and 8 bases had no gene match. The CDR3 sequence is 14 residues long. CDR3 region: CSVLRGELNYGYTF. In DNA form, the CDR3 reads TGCAGCGTCCTCAGGGGGGAACTTAACTATGGCTACACCTTC.

V is TRBV6-6 and J is TRBJ2-5; D is perhaps TRBD2 (6 bases). Germline assignment: CDR1 MNHNY and CDR2 SVGAGI (reference sequence). The CDR3 spans 12 residues. Trimming stripped 7 bases from V and 5 bases from J, with 11 bases between. This CDR3 reads CASTSAGETQYF. CDR3 nucleotide sequence: TGTGCCAGCACTAGCGCCGGTGAGACCCAGTACTTC.

The CDR3 region has the DNA TGCGCCAGCAGCTTTTTCGGGACAGTGTACGGTGAGCAGTTCTTC. It translates to CASSFFGTVYGEQFF. The genes are TRBV5-1 and TRBJ2-1; 7 bases align to TRBD1. Germline CDR1 SGHRS, CDR2 YFSETQ. The J segment lost 9 bases and the V segment lost 2 bases, leaving 11 bases of the junction unmatched. The CDR3 is 15 amino acids.

In this sample, this clone turned up a few times. The genes are TRBV7-2 and TRBJ2-1; D is ambiguous. CDR1 is SGHTA, CDR2 FQGNSA, per germline. Trimming took 2 bases from V and 5 from J, leaving 13 bases between them. CDR3 length equals 15 residues. Here the CDR3 reads CASSLSAARNNEQFF. CDR3 sequence (DNA): TGTGCCAGCAGCTTAAGCGCGGCCCGGAACAATGAGCAGTTCTTC.

Only a few counts were recorded for this clone. This chain uses TRBV7-9 with TRBJ1-1, with 8 nucleotides matching TRBD1. CDR3 length equals 14 residues. Germline values: CDR1 SEHNR, CDR2 FQNEAQ (reference sequence). Unmatched junction bases numbered 2, after V lost 3 bases and J lost 2 bases. The CDR3 sequence: CASSFQGANTEAFF. Here the CDR3 DNA reads TGTGCCAGCAGCTTCCAGGGGGCAAACACTGAAGCTTTCTTT.

This clone was recorded once. This chain connects TRBV7-2 to TRBJ1-4, with 9 positions matching TRBD1. This CDR3 comprises 14 residues. The germline V gene has CDR1 SGHTA and CDR2 FQGNSA. Trimming took 5 bases from V and 5 from J; bases not matched to a gene: 3. CDR3 loop: CASSRGTGNEKLFF. The DNA for the CDR3 is TGTGCCAGCAGCCGCGGGACAGGGAATGAAAAACTGTTTTTT.

The chain couples TRBV18 to TRBJ2-7, with 11 bases identical to TRBD2. The CDR3 extends over 16 amino acids. Trimming cost V 3 bases and J 5 bases; bases outside gene matches: 9. CDR1 and CDR2 (germline): KGHSH, LQKENI. CDR3 nucleotide sequence: TGTGCCAGCTCACCGCTTCTAGCGGGAGGTCGGAACGAGCAGTACTTC. Translated: CASSPLLAGGRNEQYF.

This chain links TRBV5-5 with TRBJ1-1; TRBD1 is a possible D gene (5 bases). The germline gives CDR1 SGHKS, CDR2 YYEKEE (reference sequence). Trimming took 5 bases from V and 1 from J, leaving 15 bases between them. This CDR3 has 15 residues. The CDR3 here is CASSQITQGNTEAFF. CDR3 bases: TGTGCCAGCAGTCAGATCACCCAGGGGAACACTGAAGCTTTCTTT.

V is TRBV28 and J is TRBJ2-7, with a possible D match to TRBD2 (6 bases). This CDR3 spans 15 amino acids. V was trimmed by 3 bases and J by 7 bases, leaving 19 bases between them. The germline V gene encodes CDR1 MDHEN and CDR2 SYDVKM. The CDR3, as DNA: TGTGCCAGCAGTTTCGAATGGCGGGGCCCTGGTGAGCAGTACTTC. As protein: CASSFEWRGPGEQYF.

V usage is TRBV9 and J usage is TRBJ2-1, with 10 bases lining up with TRBD2. J lost 9 bases, V lost 0 bases, and 9 bases had no gene match. CDR1 and CDR2 from the germline V gene are SGDLS and YYNGEE. The CDR3 runs 16 residues. Here the CDR3 reads CASSVGPAGGLSEQFF. The CDR3 DNA reads as TGTGCCAGCAGCGTAGGTCCAGCGGGAGGGTTAAGTGAGCAGTTCTTC.

The rearrangement joins TRBV7-9 to TRBJ1-2; 9 bases are shared with TRBD1. Germline V CDR1 and CDR2: SEHNR, FQNEAQ (reference sequence). This CDR3 comprises 15 residues. V shed 6 bases, J shed 4 bases, and the junction held 9 bases outside the gene matches. Here the CDR3 reads CASSQTGGVAYGYTF. Written as DNA, the CDR3 is TGTGCCAGCAGTCAAACAGGGGGCGTCGCCTATGGCTACACCTTC.

Only a few counts were recorded for this clone. The chain is built from TRBV25-1 and TRBJ2-5, with 8 bases lining up with TRBD1. The DNA end lines up better with TRBJ2-7; the J call may be wrong. The CDR3 loop spans 15 amino acids. Germline V CDR1 and CDR2: MGHDK, SYGVNS. CDR3 in amino acids: CASSGAGGFRYEQYF. The CDR3, as DNA: TGTGCCAGCAGTGGAGCAGGGGGCTTTCGGTACGAGCAGTACTTC.